The subject of this entry is one T cell receptor beta chain. The data belong to a study of blood T cell repertoires in COVID-19. In the study overall: Whether acute or convalescent, the COVID-19 samples came from the United States, Italy and Spain.

Under the authors' procedure: Amplification with reference gene primers provided the estimates of nucleated cell counts. The table came from immunoSEQ multiplex PCR; TCRdb's copy has only in-frame clones and leaves some out. V and J calls and clone size follow that table, whereas D and trimming were derived from the DNA. The sample yields some 250,000 clones, approximately 78% seen once. CDR1 is SGHKS and CDR2 is YYEKEE in the germline V gene (reference sequence). This CDR3 contains 15 residues. The V segment lost 1 base and the J segment 7 bases; nucleotides outside the gene matches: 6. The clonotype originates from an older woman with active or convalescent COVID-19. The sequenced sample consisted of peripheral blood. The chain links TRBV5-5 to TRBJ1-4, with 8 bases that match TRBD1. The CDR3 DNA is TGTGCCAGCAGCTTGCCTCAGGGGGCGAGTGAAAAACTGTTTTTT. Its translation: CASSLPQGASEKLFF.